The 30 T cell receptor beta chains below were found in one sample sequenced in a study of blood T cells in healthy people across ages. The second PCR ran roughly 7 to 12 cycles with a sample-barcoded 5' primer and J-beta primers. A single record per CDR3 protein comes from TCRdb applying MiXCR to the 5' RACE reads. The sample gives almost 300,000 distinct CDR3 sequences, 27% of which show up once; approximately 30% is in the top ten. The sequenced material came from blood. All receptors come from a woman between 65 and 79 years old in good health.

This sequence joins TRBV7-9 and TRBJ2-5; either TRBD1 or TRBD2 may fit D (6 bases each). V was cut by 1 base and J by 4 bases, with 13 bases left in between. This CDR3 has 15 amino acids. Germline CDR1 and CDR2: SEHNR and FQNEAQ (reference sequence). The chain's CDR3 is CASSLGSGGGETQYF. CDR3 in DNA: TGTGCCAGCAGCTTAGGTTCAGGAGGGGGAGAGACCCAGTACTTC.

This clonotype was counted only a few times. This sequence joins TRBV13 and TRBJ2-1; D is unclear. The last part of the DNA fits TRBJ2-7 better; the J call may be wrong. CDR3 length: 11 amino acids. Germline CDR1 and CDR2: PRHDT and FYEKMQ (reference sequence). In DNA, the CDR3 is TGTGCCAGCAGCTTATCGGCCGAGCAGTACTTC. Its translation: CASSLSAEQYF.

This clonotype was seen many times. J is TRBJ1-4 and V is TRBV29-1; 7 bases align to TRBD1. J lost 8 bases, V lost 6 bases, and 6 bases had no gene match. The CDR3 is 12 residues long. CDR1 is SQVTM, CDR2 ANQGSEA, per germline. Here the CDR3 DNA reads TGCAGCGTCATTGGACAGGCCGAAAAACTGTTTTTT. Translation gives CSVIGQAEKLFF.

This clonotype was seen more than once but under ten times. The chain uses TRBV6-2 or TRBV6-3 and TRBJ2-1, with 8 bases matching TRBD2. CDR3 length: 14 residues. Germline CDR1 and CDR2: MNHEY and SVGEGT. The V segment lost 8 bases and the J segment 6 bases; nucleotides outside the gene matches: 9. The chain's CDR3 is CASGPVGRGNEQFF. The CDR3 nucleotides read TGTGCCAGCGGACCTGTCGGGAGGGGCAATGAGCAGTTCTTC.

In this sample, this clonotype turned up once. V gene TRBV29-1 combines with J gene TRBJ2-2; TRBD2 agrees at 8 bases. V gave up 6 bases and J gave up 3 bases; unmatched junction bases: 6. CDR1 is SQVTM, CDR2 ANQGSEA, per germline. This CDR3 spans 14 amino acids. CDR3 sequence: CSVVSGADTGELFF. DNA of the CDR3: TGCAGCGTAGTTAGCGGGGCGGACACCGGGGAGCTGTTTTTT.

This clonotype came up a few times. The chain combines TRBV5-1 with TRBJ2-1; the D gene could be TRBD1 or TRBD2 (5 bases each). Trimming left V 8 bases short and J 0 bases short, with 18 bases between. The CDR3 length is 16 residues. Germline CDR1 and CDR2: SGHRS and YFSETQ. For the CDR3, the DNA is TGCGCCAGTAGCCTTTCCGGGACCATCTCCTACAATGAGCAGTTCTTC. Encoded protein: CASSLSGTISYNEQFF.

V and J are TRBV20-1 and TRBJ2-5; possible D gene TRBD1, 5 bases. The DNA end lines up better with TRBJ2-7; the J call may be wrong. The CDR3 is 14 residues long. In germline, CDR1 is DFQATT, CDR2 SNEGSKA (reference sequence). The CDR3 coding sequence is TGCAGTGCTAGTCATACGGGCAGGGTTGACGAGCAGTACTTC. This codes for CSASHTGRVDEQYF.

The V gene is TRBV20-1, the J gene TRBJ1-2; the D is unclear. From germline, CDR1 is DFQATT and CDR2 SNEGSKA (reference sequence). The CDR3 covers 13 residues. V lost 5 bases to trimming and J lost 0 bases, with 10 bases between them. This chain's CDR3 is CSAEDMPNYGYTF. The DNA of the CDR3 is TGCAGTGCTGAAGACATGCCTAACTATGGCTACACCTTC.

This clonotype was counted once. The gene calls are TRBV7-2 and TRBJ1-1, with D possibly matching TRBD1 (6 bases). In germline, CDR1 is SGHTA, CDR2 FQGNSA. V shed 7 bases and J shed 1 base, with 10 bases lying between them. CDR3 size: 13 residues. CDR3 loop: CASKDRQNTEAFF. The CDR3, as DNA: TGTGCCAGCAAGGACAGACAGAACACTGAAGCTTTCTTT. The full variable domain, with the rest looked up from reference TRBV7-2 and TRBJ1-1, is GAGVSQSPSNKVTEKGKDVELRCDPISGHTALYWYRQSLGQGLEFLIYFQGNSAPDKSGLPSDRFSAERTGGSVSTLTIQRTQQEDSAVYLCASKDRQNTEAFFGQGTRLTVV.

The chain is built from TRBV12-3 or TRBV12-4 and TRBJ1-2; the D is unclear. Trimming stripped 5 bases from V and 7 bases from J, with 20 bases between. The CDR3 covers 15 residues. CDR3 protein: CASSPQLLIKGGYTF. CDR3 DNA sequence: TGTGCCAGCAGTCCCCAGTTGTTGATAAAGGGTGGCTACACCTTC.

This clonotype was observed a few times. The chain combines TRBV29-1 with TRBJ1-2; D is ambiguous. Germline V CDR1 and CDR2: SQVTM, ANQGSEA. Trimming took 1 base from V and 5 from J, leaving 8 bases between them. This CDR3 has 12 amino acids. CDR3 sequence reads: CSVEGTLYGYTF. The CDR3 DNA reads TGCAGCGTTGAAGGGACGTTATATGGCTACACCTTC. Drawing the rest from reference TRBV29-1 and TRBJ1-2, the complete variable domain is SAVISQKPSRDICQRGTSLTIQCQVDSQVTMMFWYRQQPGQSLTLIATANQGSEATYESGFVIDKFPISRPNLTFSTLTVSNMSPEDSSIYLCSVEGTLYGYTFGSGTRLTVV.

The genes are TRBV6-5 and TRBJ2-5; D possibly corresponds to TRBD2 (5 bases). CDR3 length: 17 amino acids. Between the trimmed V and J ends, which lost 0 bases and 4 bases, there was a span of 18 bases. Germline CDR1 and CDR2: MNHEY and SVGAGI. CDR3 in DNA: TGTGCCAGCAGTTACTCAGGAGCCGGGGTTGCTGGAGAGACCCAGTACTTC. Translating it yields CASSYSGAGVAGETQYF.

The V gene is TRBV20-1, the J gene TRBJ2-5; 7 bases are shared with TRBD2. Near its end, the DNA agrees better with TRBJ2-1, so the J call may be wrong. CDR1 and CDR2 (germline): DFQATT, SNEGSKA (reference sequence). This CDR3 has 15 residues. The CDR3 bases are TGCAGTGCTCGCCTATCAGCGGGGAAAGACAATGAGCAGTTCTTC. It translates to CSARLSAGKDNEQFF.

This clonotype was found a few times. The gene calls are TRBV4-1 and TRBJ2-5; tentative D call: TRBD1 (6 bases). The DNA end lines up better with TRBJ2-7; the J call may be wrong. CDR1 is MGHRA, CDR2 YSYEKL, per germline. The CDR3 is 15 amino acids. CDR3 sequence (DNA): TGCGCCAGCAGCCTAAGACAGGCGTCCACCTACGAGCAGTACTTC. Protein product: CASSLRQASTYEQYF.

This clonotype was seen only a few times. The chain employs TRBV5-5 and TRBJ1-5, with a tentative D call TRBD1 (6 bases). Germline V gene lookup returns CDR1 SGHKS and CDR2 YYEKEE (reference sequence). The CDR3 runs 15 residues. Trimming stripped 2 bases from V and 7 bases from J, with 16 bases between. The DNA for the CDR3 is TGTGCCAGCAGCTTACAGCCCCGGGGGCCGCAGCCCCAGCATTTT. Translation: CASSLQPRGPQPQHF.

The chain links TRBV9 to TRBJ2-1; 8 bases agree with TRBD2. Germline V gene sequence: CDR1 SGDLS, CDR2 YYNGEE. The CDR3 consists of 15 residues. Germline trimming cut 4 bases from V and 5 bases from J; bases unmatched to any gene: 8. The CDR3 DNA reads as TGTGCCAGCAGCCGGGGGGAGCGGGAGCACAATGAGCAGTTCTTC. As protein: CASSRGEREHNEQFF.

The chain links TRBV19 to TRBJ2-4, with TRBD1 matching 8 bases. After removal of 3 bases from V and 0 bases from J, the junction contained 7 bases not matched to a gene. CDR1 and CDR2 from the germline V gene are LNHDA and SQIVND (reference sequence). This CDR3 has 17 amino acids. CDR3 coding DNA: TGTGCCAGTAGTATGGTGGGACAGGCAGTAGCCAAAAACATTCAGTACTTC. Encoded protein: CASSMVGQAVAKNIQYF.

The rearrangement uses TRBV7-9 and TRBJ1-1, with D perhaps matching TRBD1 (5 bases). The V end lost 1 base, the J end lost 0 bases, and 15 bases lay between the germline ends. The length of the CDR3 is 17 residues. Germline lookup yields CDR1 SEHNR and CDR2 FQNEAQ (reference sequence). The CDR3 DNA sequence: TGTGCCAGCAGCTTAGGGCTAGGGGCCGGGGTGAACACTGAAGCTTTCTTT. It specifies CASSLGLGAGVNTEAFF.

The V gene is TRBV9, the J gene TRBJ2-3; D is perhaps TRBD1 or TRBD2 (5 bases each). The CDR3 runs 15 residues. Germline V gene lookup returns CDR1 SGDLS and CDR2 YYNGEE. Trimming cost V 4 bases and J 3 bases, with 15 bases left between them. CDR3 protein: CASSRQRTGTDTQYF. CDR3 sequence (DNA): TGTGCCAGCAGCCGACAGAGGACGGGGACAGATACGCAGTATTTT.

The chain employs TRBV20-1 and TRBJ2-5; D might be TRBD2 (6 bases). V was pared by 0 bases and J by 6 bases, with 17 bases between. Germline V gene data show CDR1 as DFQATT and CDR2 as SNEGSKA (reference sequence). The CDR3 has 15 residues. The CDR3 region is CSARDASREVKTQYF. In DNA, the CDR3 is TGCAGTGCTAGAGATGCATCTAGGGAGGTGAAGACCCAGTACTTC.

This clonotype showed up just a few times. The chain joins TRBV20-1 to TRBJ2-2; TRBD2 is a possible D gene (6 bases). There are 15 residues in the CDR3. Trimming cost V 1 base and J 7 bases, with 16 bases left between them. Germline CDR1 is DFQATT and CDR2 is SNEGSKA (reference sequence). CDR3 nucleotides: TGCAGTGCTAGAGTGTCCGGGAGAGGGAGCGGGGAGCTGTTTTTT. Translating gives CSARVSGRGSGELFF.

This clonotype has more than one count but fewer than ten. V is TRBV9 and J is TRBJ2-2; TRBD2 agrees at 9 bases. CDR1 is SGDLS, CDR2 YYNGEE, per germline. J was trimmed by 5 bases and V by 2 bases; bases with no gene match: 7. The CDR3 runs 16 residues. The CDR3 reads CASSVRGLAGTGELFF. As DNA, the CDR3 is TGTGCCAGCAGCGTCAGGGGACTAGCAGGGACCGGGGAGCTGTTTTTT.

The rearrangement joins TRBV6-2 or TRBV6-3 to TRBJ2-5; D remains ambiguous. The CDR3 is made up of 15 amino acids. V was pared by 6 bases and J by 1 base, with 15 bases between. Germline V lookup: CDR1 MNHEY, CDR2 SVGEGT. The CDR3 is CASRQTIPPQETQYF. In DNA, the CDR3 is TGTGCCAGCAGACAGACAATCCCTCCCCAAGAGACCCAGTACTTC.

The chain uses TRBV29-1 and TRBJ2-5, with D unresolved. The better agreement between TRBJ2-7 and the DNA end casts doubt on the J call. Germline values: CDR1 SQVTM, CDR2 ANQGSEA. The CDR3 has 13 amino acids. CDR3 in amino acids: CSVGQGSSYEQYF. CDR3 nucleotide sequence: TGCAGCGTTGGGCAAGGAAGCTCCTACGAGCAGTACTTC.

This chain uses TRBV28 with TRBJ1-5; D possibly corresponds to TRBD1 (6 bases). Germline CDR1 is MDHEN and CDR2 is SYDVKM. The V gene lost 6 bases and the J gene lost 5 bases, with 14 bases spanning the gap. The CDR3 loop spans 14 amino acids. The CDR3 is CASRDHREDQPQHF. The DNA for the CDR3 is TGTGCCAGCAGAGATCACAGGGAAGATCAGCCCCAGCATTTT.

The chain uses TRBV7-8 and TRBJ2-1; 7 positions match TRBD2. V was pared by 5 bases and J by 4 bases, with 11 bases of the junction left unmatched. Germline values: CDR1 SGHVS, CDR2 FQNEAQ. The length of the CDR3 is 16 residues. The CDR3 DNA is TGTGCCAGCAGCCCGCGCGGGGGAAAGTCTTACAATGAGCAGTTCTTC. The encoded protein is CASSPRGGKSYNEQFF.

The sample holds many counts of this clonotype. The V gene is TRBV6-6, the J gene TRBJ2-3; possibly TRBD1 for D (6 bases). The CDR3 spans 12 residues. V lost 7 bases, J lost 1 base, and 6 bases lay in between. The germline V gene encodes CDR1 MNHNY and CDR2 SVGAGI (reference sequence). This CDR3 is CASNRGTDTQYF. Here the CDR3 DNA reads TGTGCCAGCAACAGGGGCACAGATACGCAGTATTTT.

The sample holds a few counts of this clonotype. This CDR3 is CASSKGPPYNEQFF. Here the CDR3 DNA reads TGTGCCAGCAGCAAGGGACCGCCCTACAATGAGCAGTTCTTC. V and J are TRBV7-2 and TRBJ2-1; D is tentatively TRBD1 or TRBD2 (5 bases each). The CDR3 is 14 amino acids. The germline V gene encodes CDR1 SGHTA and CDR2 FQGNSA. Trimming left V 5 bases short and J 2 bases short, with 10 bases between. Based on the CDR3 plus reference TRBV7-2 and TRBJ2-1, the full variable domain is GAGVSQSPSNKVTEKGKDVELRCDPISGHTALYWYRQSLGQGLEFLIYFQGNSAPDKSGLPSDRFSAERTGGSVSTLTIQRTQQEDSAVYLCASSKGPPYNEQFFGPGTRLTVL.

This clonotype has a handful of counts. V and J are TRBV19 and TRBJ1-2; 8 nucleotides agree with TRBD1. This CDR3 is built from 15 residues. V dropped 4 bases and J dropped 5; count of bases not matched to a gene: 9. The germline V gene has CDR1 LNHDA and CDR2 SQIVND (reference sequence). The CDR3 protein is CASSTEDGTGYGYTF. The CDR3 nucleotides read TGTGCCAGTAGTACAGAAGACGGGACAGGATATGGCTACACCTTC.

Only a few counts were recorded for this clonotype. In DNA, the CDR3 is TGTGCCAGCAGCCTCTCAGGGGGCCGGGAAAAACTGTTTTTT. This encodes CASSLSGGREKLFF. The chain couples TRBV3-1 to TRBJ1-4; 8 bases line up with TRBD1. There are 14 residues in the CDR3. Per the germline V gene, CDR1 is LGHDT and CDR2 is YNNKEL (reference sequence). V shed 4 bases and J 8 bases; nucleotides not matched to a gene: 6.